This T cell receptor beta chain stems from a study of cytomegalovirus exposure and HLA in healthy donors. V dropped 3 bases and J dropped 0 bases, with 12 bases sitting between them. The V gene's germline CDR1 is SEHNR and CDR2 FQNEAQ (reference sequence). This CDR3 is 15 amino acids long. This PCR relied on a set of 60 Vbeta primers and 13 Jbeta primers. Assay: immunoSEQ multiplex PCR; the TCRdb copy retains only in-frame clones and omits some. In the table there are 76,000 or so clones, roughly 73% of which are singletons. Findings and limits, study-wide: The authors considered a cluster of highly shared sequence variants likely to be a sequencing artifact. Researchers left out some V segments, among them TRBV6-2 and TRBV6-3, as indistinguishable. Later analysis showed TCR association rates varying by HLA locus, highest for DRB1 and lowest for HLA-C. CMV serostatus alone was available as immune exposure information.

In the case of this clone: The antigen is unknown.

This TCR came from a middle-aged woman in good health and CMV-seropositive. V gene TRBV7-9 combines with J gene TRBJ2-7; TRBD1 is a possible D gene (6 bases). Material: PBMCs. The CDR3 DNA is TGTGCCAGCAGCTTCCACCTGACAGGCTCCTACGAGCAGTACTTC. Amino acids: CASSFHLTGSYEQYF.